Shown below are 23 T cell receptor beta chains from a single sample sequenced in a study of cytomegalovirus exposure and HLA in healthy donors. PCR involved 60 Vbeta and 13 Jbeta primers. Clones were read by immunoSEQ multiplex PCR, and TCRdb kept only the in-frame ones, dropping some. The data contain some 140,000 clones, 60% to 75% of them singletons. The sample consisted of PBMCs. The source of these receptors is a man between 18 and 35 years old in good health and CMV-seronegative.

Of note for this clone: Other DNA sequences of this sample code for an identical CDR3. CDR3 in DNA: TGCGCCAGCAGCTTCCCTACTGTCACCGGGGAGCTGTTTTTT. Translated, it gives CASSFPTVTGELFF. The rearrangement links TRBV5-1 to TRBJ2-2; the D is unclear. Per the germline V gene, CDR1 is SGHRS and CDR2 is YFSETQ. Between the trimmed V and J ends, which lost 2 bases and 4 bases, there was a span of 9 bases. The CDR3 has 14 amino acids.

The V call is TRBV23-1, the J call TRBJ2-1; tentatively, D is TRBD1 (6 bases). TRBV23-1 is recorded as an ORF, its role being uncertain. Trimming cost V 4 bases and J 9 bases, with 19 bases left between them. CDR3 size: 15 residues. CDR3 nucleotide sequence: TGCGCCAGCAGTCCCAACCGGGACAAGGTGAGTGAGCAGTTCTTC. Translated: CASSPNRDKVSEQFF.

V usage is TRBV18 and J usage is TRBJ1-4; D is unclear. With 3 bases removed from V and 3 bases from J, the gap between germline ends came to 2 bases. The germline V gene encodes CDR1 KGHSH and CDR2 LQKENI. This CDR3 contains 12 residues. The CDR3 DNA reads TGTGCCAGCTCACCCGCTAATGAAAAACTGTTTTTT. Encoded protein: CASSPANEKLFF.

CDR3 in DNA: TGTGCCAGCAGCTTCGGACAAAATTCACCCCTCCACTTT. The encoded protein is CASSFGQNSPLHF. The V gene is TRBV7-9, the J gene TRBJ1-6; tentatively, D is TRBD1 (5 bases). Per the germline V gene, CDR1 is SEHNR and CDR2 is FQNEAQ (reference sequence). This CDR3 comprises 13 residues. V shed 3 bases and J shed 7 bases, with 7 bases lying between them.

The chain combines TRBV7-2 with TRBJ2-2; 11 bases line up with TRBD2. Trimming at V came to 0 bases and at J to 2 bases, leaving 11 bases not matched to a gene. CDR1 and CDR2 (germline): SGHTA, FQGNSA. The CDR3 is 20 amino acids. CDR3 sequence reads: CASSLAIPLAGGFNTGELFF. In DNA, the CDR3 is TGTGCCAGCAGCTTAGCAATCCCGCTAGCGGGGGGATTTAACACCGGGGAGCTGTTTTTT.

This chain links TRBV10-3 with TRBJ1-3; D is perhaps TRBD1 (6 bases). The CDR3 is 12 residues long. Germline V CDR1 and CDR2: ENHRY, SYGVKD. V lost 10 bases and J lost 1, with 8 bases in between. CDR3 sequence reads: CATQGSGNTIYF. As DNA, the CDR3 is TGTGCCACGCAGGGGTCTGGAAACACCATATATTTT.

The J gene is TRBJ2-5, the V gene TRBV7-2; TRBD2 aligns across 10 bases. The CDR3 covers 16 residues. Per germline, CDR1 SGHTA and CDR2 FQGNSA. The V gene end was trimmed by 5 bases and the J gene end by 1 base; junction bases not matched to a gene: 7. CDR3 sequence: CASSQQRGGPQETQYF. The CDR3 region has the DNA TGTGCCAGCAGCCAGCAGCGGGGGGGGCCCCAAGAGACCCAGTACTTC.

The chain carries TRBV2 and TRBJ1-5, with a tentative D call TRBD1 (5 bases). V was cut by 4 bases and J by 0 bases, with 10 bases left in between. The CDR3 totals 15 residues. CDR1 and CDR2 (germline): SNHLY, FYNNEI. The CDR3 sequence is CASSVDNYSNQPQHF. CDR3 DNA sequence: TGTGCCAGCAGTGTGGACAACTATAGCAATCAGCCCCAGCATTTT.

CDR3: CASSFTAYNEQFF. DNA of the CDR3: TGTGCCAGCAGCTTCACAGCCTACAATGAGCAGTTCTTC. The rearrangement joins TRBV5-6 to TRBJ2-1; no reliable D call. The CDR3 runs 13 residues. The V and J ends lost 2 bases and 2 bases respectively, with 5 bases between them. Germline assignment: CDR1 SGHDT and CDR2 YYEEEE.

This rearrangement joins TRBV6-7 to TRBJ1-2; D may be TRBD1 (5 bases). Being an ORF, TRBV6-7 has a function that is uncertain. This CDR3 has 15 amino acids. Trimming cost V 2 bases and J 7 bases, with 17 bases left between them. The chain's CDR3 is CASSYEGLLEGGYTF. In nucleotides, the CDR3 is TGTGCCAGCAGTTACGAGGGACTTCTAGAGGGTGGCTACACCTTC.

This chain links TRBV7-3 with TRBJ1-3; 9 bases are a match to TRBD1. The CDR3 is made up of 15 amino acids. In germline, CDR1 is SGHTA, CDR2 FQGTGA. V lost 5 bases, J lost 9 bases, and 11 bases stayed unmatched. CDR3 region: CASSPTGGSSGTIYF. CDR3 DNA: TGTGCCAGCAGCCCAACAGGGGGCTCTAGTGGCACCATATATTTT.

The genes are TRBV9 and TRBJ2-7, with D possibly TRBD1 on 7 matching bases. CDR1 is SGDLS and CDR2 is YYNGEE in the germline V gene. The CDR3 loop spans 14 amino acids. V gave up 4 bases and J gave up 6 bases, with 17 bases separating them. The CDR3 loop is CASSPRQGLLEQYF. The CDR3 DNA follows: TGTGCCAGCAGCCCTCGACAGGGACTCCTCGAGCAGTACTTC.

The chain is built from TRBV28 and TRBJ2-1; a weak D match, TRBD2 (6 bases). The CDR3 extends over 16 amino acids. V shed 7 bases and J shed 2 bases, with 18 bases lying between them. Germline CDR1 and CDR2: MDHEN and SYDVKM. CDR3 region: CASTGSGGPTYNEQFF. The CDR3 coding sequence is TGTGCCAGCACAGGTTCAGGAGGGCCCACCTACAATGAGCAGTTCTTC.

This clone was observed once. This chain connects TRBV28 to TRBJ1-2; TRBD1 matches at 11 bases. The V gene end was trimmed by 6 bases and the J gene end by 3 bases; junction bases not matched to a gene: 6. Germline-derived CDR1 and CDR2 are MDHEN and SYDVKM. This CDR3 is built from 15 residues. CDR3 residues: CASSGQGAGDYGYTF. The CDR3 nucleotides read TGTGCCAGCAGCGGACAGGGGGCTGGGGACTATGGCTACACCTTC.

V usage is TRBV15 and J usage is TRBJ2-3, with a possible D match to TRBD1 (5 bases). Germline V gives CDR1 LNHNV, CDR2 YYDKDF (reference sequence). CDR3 length equals 17 residues. V lost 0 bases, J lost 0 bases, and 13 bases lay in between. CDR3: CATSRDLDTFSTDTQYF. CDR3 nucleotide sequence: TGTGCCACCAGCAGAGATCTGGACACCTTCAGCACAGATACGCAGTATTTT. The full variable domain, its missing parts supplied by reference TRBV15 and TRBJ2-3, is DAMVIQNPRYQVTQFGKPVTLSCSQTLNHNVMYWYQQKSSQAPKLLFHYYDKDFNNEADTPDNFQSRRPNTSFCFLDIRSPGLGDTAMYLCATSRDLDTFSTDTQYFGPGTRLTVL.

The genes are TRBV7-8 and TRBJ1-1, with TRBD1 as a possible D gene (6 bases). CDR1 and CDR2 (germline): SGHVS, FQNEAQ. Trimming removed 0 bases at V and 6 bases at J, with 11 bases between. The CDR3 spans 14 residues. CDR3 bases: TGTGCCAGCAGCTTAGCCGTGGGGGCGGCTGAAGCTTTCTTT. It specifies CASSLAVGAAEAFF.

Note on this clone: A junction end diverges from the germline sequence, so it may reflect a read error. The genes are TRBV5-4 and TRBJ2-6, with 10 bases identical to TRBD1. This CDR3 has 18 amino acids. Germline CDR1 reads SGHNT; CDR2 reads YYREEE (reference sequence). CDR3 region: CASSKGQGRIGGANGLTF. The DNA for the CDR3 is TGTGCCAGCAGCAAGGGACAGGGGCGAATAGGGGGGGCCAACGGCCTGACTTTC.

The chain is built from TRBV6-5 and TRBJ2-7; D may be TRBD1 (5 bases). Germline V lookup: CDR1 MNHEY, CDR2 SVGAGI. CDR3 size: 16 residues. V was trimmed by 0 bases and J by 0 bases, leaving 12 bases between them. As DNA, the CDR3 is TGTGCCAGCAGTTACTCGGTAGGGGTTAGCTCCTACGAGCAGTACTTC. Encoded protein: CASSYSVGVSSYEQYF.

The chain links TRBV5-1 to TRBJ2-3; 7 bases agree with TRBD2. The CDR3 consists of 16 residues. The J segment lost 0 bases and the V segment lost 3 bases, leaving 7 bases of the junction unmatched. CDR1 and CDR2 (germline): SGHRS, YFSETQ. CDR3 sequence (DNA): TGCGCCAGCAGCTACAGACTAGCTAGAAGCACAGATACGCAGTATTTT. It yields the protein CASSYRLARSTDTQYF.

The rearrangement uses TRBV19 and TRBJ1-5, with 8 nucleotides matching TRBD1. Germline V gives CDR1 LNHDA, CDR2 SQIVND (reference sequence). Losses at the gene ends were 4 bases for V and 4 bases for J; bases not matched to a gene: 9. The CDR3 extends over 16 amino acids. CDR3 in DNA: TGTGCCAGTAGTAAACAGACAGGGGAATGGAATCAGCCCCAGCATTTT. It yields the protein CASSKQTGEWNQPQHF.

This clone was detected only a few times. The V and J genes are TRBV6-5 and TRBJ2-3; D is perhaps TRBD1 (6 bases). V lost 4 bases to trimming and J lost 4 bases, with 15 bases between them. CDR1 and CDR2 from the germline V gene are MNHEY and SVGAGI. The CDR3 is 15 amino acids. CDR3 DNA sequence: TGTGCCAGCAGTTCGTACAGGGTTCTCTCAGATACGCAGTATTTT. Its translation is CASSSYRVLSDTQYF.

V usage is TRBV29-1 and J usage is TRBJ2-2; D remains ambiguous. In germline, CDR1 is SQVTM, CDR2 ANQGSEA. V was cut by 3 bases and J by 3 bases, with 8 bases left in between. There are 13 residues in the CDR3. The CDR3 nucleotides are TGCAGCGTTGATGTATCGGACACCGGGGAGCTGTTTTTT. Translating gives CSVDVSDTGELFF.

The chain is built from TRBV2 and TRBJ1-1; D ambiguous. Germline loops: CDR1 SNHLY, CDR2 FYNNEI. The V end lost 4 bases, the J end lost 3 bases, and 6 bases lay between the germline ends. This CDR3 is built from 12 residues. The CDR3 DNA is TGTGCCAGCAGTGTGGCGGACACTGAAGCTTTCTTT. Protein product: CASSVADTEAFF. The variable domain in full, completed from reference TRBV2 and TRBJ1-1, reads EPEVTQTPSHQVTQMGQEVILRCVPISNHLYFYWYRQILGQKVEFLVSFYNNEISEKSEIFDDQFSVERPDGSNFTLKIRSTKLEDSAMYFCASSVADTEAFFGQGTRLTVV.